These 17 T cell receptor beta chains share one sample of origin, sequenced in a study of CD8+ T cells in alopecia areata. Once RNA had been extracted, it was reverse transcribed into cDNA to act as the sequencing template. Sequencing used immunoSEQ multiplex PCR; TCRdb keeps in-frame clones, though not all of them. Found here are roughly 100,000 clones, roughly half of them singletons; the top ten hold about 8.8%. The sequencing sample was made of CD4+ T cells sorted from blood. These TCRs come from a human donor in good health.

This clone was observed a few times. The chain has TRBV29-1 and TRBJ1-3, with D possibly TRBD1 on 6 matching bases. Trimming shortened V by 6 bases and J by 0 bases, and 15 bases separated the two germline ends. CDR3 size: 15 residues. In germline, CDR1 is SQVTM, CDR2 ANQGSEA. CDR3 bases: TGCAGCGTCGTACAGGGTACCGACTCTGGAAACACCATATATTTT. It is translated as CSVVQGTDSGNTIYF.

This clone was detected once. The chain carries TRBV30 and TRBJ2-5, with 7 positions matching TRBD1. The germline V gene encodes CDR1 GTSNPN and CDR2 SVGIG (reference sequence). This CDR3 comprises 13 residues. With V trimmed by 5 bases and J by 5 bases, 8 bases remained unmatched. For the CDR3, the DNA is TGTGCCTGGGACAGAGGGGGCAGGGAGACCCAGTACTTC. Its protein is CAWDRGGRETQYF.

The CDR3 DNA follows: TGTGCCAGCAGCCAAGCTCTCCGAGGTGGGGCAAGCTGGCAGCCCCAGCATTTT. Its translation is CASSQALRGGASWQPQHF. The chain recombines TRBV4-2 with TRBJ1-5, with D possibly TRBD1 on 5 matching bases. CDR1 is LGHNA, CDR2 YNFKEQ, per germline. CDR3 length: 18 amino acids. V was cut by 1 base and J by 7 bases, with 23 bases left in between.

V is TRBV15 and J is TRBJ2-1; TRBD2 aligns across 12 bases. Germline CDR1 reads LNHNV; CDR2 reads YYDKDF (reference sequence). The CDR3 extends over 17 amino acids. V lost 1 base and J lost 5; bases outside the gene matches: 6. In nucleotides, the CDR3 is TGTGCCACCAGCAGAGGGCTAGCGGGGGGGTCGCACAATGAGCAGTTCTTC. It encodes CATSRGLAGGSHNEQFF. The complete variable domain, with remaining parts taken from reference TRBV15 and TRBJ2-1, reads DAMVIQNPRYQVTQFGKPVTLSCSQTLNHNVMYWYQQKSSQAPKLLFHYYDKDFNNEADTPDNFQSRRPNTSFCFLDIRSPGLGDTAMYLCATSRGLAGGSHNEQFFGPGTRLTVL.

The V and J genes are TRBV7-6 and TRBJ1-2, with 7 bases lining up with TRBD1. The J segment lost 4 bases and the V segment lost 5 bases, leaving 13 bases of the junction unmatched. This CDR3 contains 16 residues. Per germline, CDR1 SGHVS and CDR2 FNYEAQ. DNA of the CDR3: TGTGCCAGCAGCCCGAGCTGGGACAGACCCTCCTATGGCTACACCTTC. Its translation is CASSPSWDRPSYGYTF. The full variable domain, its missing parts supplied by reference TRBV7-6 and TRBJ1-2, is GAGVSQSPRYKVTKRGQDVALRCDPISGHVSLYWYRQALGQGPEFLTYFNYEAQQDKSGLPNDRFSAERPEGSISTLTIQRTEQRDSAMYRCASSPSWDRPSYGYTFGSGTRLTVV.

In DNA, the CDR3 is TGCAGCGTTGAAGGACAGGGAGTCCGCGGCTACACCTTC. It codes for CSVEGQGVRGYTF. The chain has TRBV29-1 and TRBJ1-2; 7 nucleotides agree with TRBD1. V lost 1 base, J lost 8 bases, and 7 bases stayed unmatched. CDR3 length: 13 amino acids. Germline CDR1 SQVTM, CDR2 ANQGSEA. Full variable domain (missing parts from reference TRBV29-1 and TRBJ1-2): SAVISQKPSRDICQRGTSLTIQCQVDSQVTMMFWYRQQPGQSLTLIATANQGSEATYESGFVIDKFPISRPNLTFSTLTVSNMSPEDSSIYLCSVEGQGVRGYTFGSGTRLTVV.

The rearrangement uses TRBV7-2 and TRBJ2-1; D may be TRBD2 (7 bases). The germline V gene has CDR1 SGHTA and CDR2 FQGNSA. V lost 5 bases, J lost 2 bases, and 13 bases lay in between. This CDR3 region has 15 residues. The CDR3 bases are TGTGCCAGCAGCCCAAGGGGGGGGGCCTACAATGAGCAGTTCTTC. The encoded protein is CASSPRGGAYNEQFF.

The CDR3 nucleotides read TGTGCCAGCAGTGAAGCGCATAGGGGTCGGTATGGCTACACCTTC. Protein: CASSEAHRGRYGYTF. This sequence joins TRBV2 and TRBJ1-2; TRBD1 might be the D (5 bases). The length of the CDR3 is 15 residues. The V gene lost 0 bases and the J gene lost 5 bases, with 13 bases spanning the gap. The germline V gene encodes CDR1 SNHLY and CDR2 FYNNEI.

V gene TRBV6-1 combines with J gene TRBJ2-3; 11 bases fit TRBD2. Germline CDR1 is MNHNS and CDR2 is SASEGT. The CDR3 contains 12 residues. In nucleotides, the CDR3 is TGTGCACTAGCGGGGGACACAGATACGCAGTATTTT. Translating it yields CALAGDTDTQYF.

V is TRBV27 and J is TRBJ2-3, with D unclear. Between the trimmed V and J ends, which lost 5 bases and 4 bases, there was a span of 13 bases. CDR1 is MNHEY, CDR2 SMNVEV, per germline (reference sequence). CDR3 length: 14 amino acids. The CDR3 DNA follows: TGTGCCAGCAGTGTACGACCAGCCGCAGATACGCAGTATTTT. It codes for CASSVRPAADTQYF.

This clone was seen a handful of times. This chain joins TRBV5-1 and TRBJ2-2; perhaps TRBD2 as D (7 bases). V was cut by 7 bases and J by 5 bases, with 15 bases left in between. Germline V lookup: CDR1 SGHRS, CDR2 YFSETQ. This CDR3 has 14 amino acids. This CDR3 is CASGGGLGTGELFF. The CDR3 DNA follows: TGCGCCAGCGGCGGGGGCTTGGGGACCGGGGAGCTGTTTTTT. The whole variable domain, remainder taken from reference TRBV5-1 and TRBJ2-2, is KAGVTQTPRYLIKTRGQQVTLSCSPISGHRSVSWYQQTPGQGLQFLFEYFSETQRNKGNFPGRFSGRQFSNSRSEMNVSTLELGDSALYLCASGGGLGTGELFFGEGSRLTVL.

The chain uses TRBV5-1 and TRBJ2-5, with TRBD2 matching over 12 bases. This CDR3 is 13 amino acids long. Trimming removed 6 bases from V and 4 bases from J; junction bases left unmatched: 1. The V gene's germline CDR1 is SGHRS and CDR2 YFSETQ. The CDR3 DNA is TGCGCCAGCATGACTAGCGGGGGAGAGACCCAGTACTTC. Translated, it gives CASMTSGGETQYF.

The chain has TRBV29-1 and TRBJ2-5, with 10 bases identical to TRBD2. The CDR3 extends over 14 amino acids. Germline values: CDR1 SQVTM, CDR2 ANQGSEA. The V gene end was trimmed by 5 bases and the J gene end by 5 bases; junction bases not matched to a gene: 8. The CDR3 here is CSVPKRGGPETQYF. In nucleotides, the CDR3 is TGCAGCGTTCCAAAGCGGGGGGGCCCGGAGACCCAGTACTTC.

The chain is built from TRBV29-1 and TRBJ1-6, with a possible D match to TRBD1 (5 bases). Trimming stripped 4 bases from V and 9 bases from J, with 10 bases between. The CDR3 is 12 residues long. Germline V CDR1 and CDR2: SQVTM, ANQGSEA. The CDR3 sequence is CSVGDGRSPLHF. As DNA, the CDR3 is TGCAGCGTTGGGGACGGCCGTTCACCCCTCCACTTT.

The DNA for the CDR3 is TGTGCCAGCAGCTTAGGGCTAGGGGACCCTACGCAGTATTTT. It codes for CASSLGLGDPTQYF. The rearrangement links TRBV7-2 to TRBJ2-3; possibly TRBD1 or TRBD2 for D (5 bases each). CDR1 SGHTA and CDR2 FQGNSA come from the germline V gene. Trimming stripped 1 base from V and 8 bases from J, with 13 bases between. The CDR3 length is 14 residues.

This clone was seen a handful of times. The V call is TRBV19, the J call TRBJ1-1, with D tentatively TRBD1 (6 bases). V lost 5 bases to trimming and J lost 1 base, with 11 bases between them. Germline loops: CDR1 LNHDA, CDR2 SQIVND (reference sequence). The CDR3 totals 14 residues. CDR3 protein: CASSSNRENTEAFF. The CDR3 coding sequence is TGTGCCAGTAGTTCCAACAGGGAGAACACTGAAGCTTTCTTT.

The chain recombines TRBV7-9 with TRBJ1-2, with no clear D. The CDR3 runs 12 residues. Germline V gene lookup returns CDR1 SEHNR and CDR2 FQNEAQ (reference sequence). V gave up 4 bases and J gave up 5 bases, with 8 bases separating them. CDR3 bases: TGTGCCAGCAGCTCCGAAGCTTATGGCTACACCTTC. Its translation is CASSSEAYGYTF.